Shown below are 13 T cell receptor beta chains from a single sample sequenced in a study of shared clonotypes between healthy human individuals. Assay: immunoSEQ multiplex PCR; the TCRdb copy retains only in-frame clones and omits some. The sample holds under 150,000 clones; around two thirds are singletons and the top ten take 20% to 25%. Material for sequencing was memory CD8+ T cells sorted from blood. The subset: CD45RO+ cells pooled with CCR7-negative TemRA cells. Source of these receptors: a woman between 25 and 40 years old in good health.

V is TRBV11-2 and J is TRBJ2-6; weak D call: TRBD2 (5 bases). The V gene lost 5 bases and the J gene lost 0 bases, with 11 bases spanning the gap. Germline assignment: CDR1 SGHAT and CDR2 FQNNGV. The length of the CDR3 is 16 residues. This CDR3 is CASSQDGDSGANVLTF. The CDR3 nucleotides read TGTGCCAGCAGCCAAGACGGGGACTCTGGGGCCAACGTCCTGACTTTC.

This clone was seen more than once but under ten times. V and J are TRBV2 and TRBJ1-2, with 9 bases that match TRBD1. The CDR3 has 14 residues. Germline V gene lookup returns CDR1 SNHLY and CDR2 FYNNEI. The junction had 6 bases not matched to a gene; V was cut back by 6 bases and J by 4 bases. CDR3: CASRGTGSAYGYTF. In DNA, the CDR3 is TGTGCCAGCAGGGGGACAGGGTCGGCCTATGGCTACACCTTC.

The chain carries TRBV30 and TRBJ2-2; a possible D gene is TRBD2 (6 bases). Trimming shortened V by 3 bases and J by 3 bases, and 11 bases separated the two germline ends. Germline-derived CDR1 and CDR2 are GTSNPN and SVGIG (reference sequence). The CDR3 sequence is 14 residues long. CDR3: CAWREGVYTGELFF. In DNA form, the CDR3 reads TGTGCCTGGAGGGAGGGAGTGTACACCGGGGAGCTGTTTTTT. Drawing the rest from reference TRBV30 and TRBJ2-2, the complete variable domain is SQTIHQWPATLVQPVGSPLSLECTVEGTSNPNLYWYRQAAGRGLQLLFYSVGIGQISSEVPQNLSASRPQDRQFILSSKKLLLSDSGFYLCAWREGVYTGELFFGEGSRLTVL.

This chain uses TRBV12-2 with TRBJ2-1; the table calls TRBD2, which could not be checked here. TRBV12-2 is termed a pseudogene. This CDR3 contains 17 residues. The CDR3 DNA reads as TGTGCAAGTCGCCCCGAACCCTCTAGCGGGCCTAACAATGAGCAGTTCTTC. Encoded protein: CASRPEPSSGPNNEQFF.

The chain has TRBV27 and TRBJ2-7; no reliable D call. The V gene's germline CDR1 is MNHEY and CDR2 SMNVEV (reference sequence). The CDR3 sequence is 12 residues long. The V gene lost 8 bases and the J gene lost 0 bases, with 8 bases spanning the gap. The chain's CDR3 is CASFASSYEQYF. CDR3 DNA: TGTGCCAGCTTCGCTAGCTCCTACGAGCAGTACTTC.

By sample share, this clone is medium-sized. This chain joins TRBV28 and TRBJ2-1; D possibly uses TRBD1 or TRBD2 (5 bases each). The CDR3 loop spans 14 amino acids. Germline CDR1 and CDR2: MDHEN and SYDVKM. V dropped 9 bases and J dropped 4 bases, with 16 bases sitting between them. The CDR3 sequence: CASSIGTDYNEQFF. CDR3 bases: TGTGCCAGTTCTATCGGGACGGATTACAATGAGCAGTTCTTC.

The chain links TRBV2 to TRBJ1-6; D call uncertain. The CDR3 covers 12 residues. Germline V CDR1 and CDR2: SNHLY, FYNNEI. V lost 3 bases to trimming and J lost 7 bases, with 4 bases between them. Here the CDR3 reads CASSDRNSPLHF. The DNA for the CDR3 is TGTGCCAGCAGTGATAGGAATTCACCCCTCCACTTT.

As DNA, the CDR3 is TGCGCCAGCAGCCAGCCGGGATATAGCAATCAGCCCCAGCATTTT. Residues: CASSQPGYSNQPQHF. The chain links TRBV4-1 to TRBJ1-5; D is undetermined. Germline loops: CDR1 MGHRA, CDR2 YSYEKL. The V and J ends lost 3 bases and 0 bases respectively, with 9 bases between them. The CDR3 is 15 amino acids.

This clone was counted many times. The V and J genes are TRBV30 and TRBJ2-6; D uncertain. Germline-derived CDR1 and CDR2 are GTSNPN and SVGIG (reference sequence). Trimming removed 0 bases at V and 1 base at J, with 7 bases between. The CDR3 is made up of 15 amino acids. CDR3 sequence reads: CAWSVRVSGANVLTF. The CDR3 nucleotides read TGTGCCTGGAGTGTACGGGTATCTGGGGCCAACGTCCTGACTTTC.

The gene calls are TRBV2 and TRBJ1-2; tentatively, D is TRBD1 (5 bases). The germline gives CDR1 SNHLY, CDR2 FYNNEI. Trimming took off 2 bases at V and 8 bases at J, with 18 bases between the two ends. The CDR3 runs 15 residues. The CDR3 protein is CASSELGGVPGGYTF. The CDR3 DNA reads as TGTGCCAGCAGTGAACTTGGAGGGGTTCCGGGGGGCTACACCTTC.

For the CDR3, the DNA is TGTGCCAGCAGTTACTCGGACAGCAGCTCCTACAATGAGCAGTTCTTC. This sequence encodes CASSYSDSSSYNEQFF. The V and J genes are TRBV6-5 and TRBJ2-1; possibly TRBD1 for D (6 bases). The V end lost 0 bases, the J end lost 0 bases, and 9 bases lay between the germline ends. The V gene's germline CDR1 is MNHEY and CDR2 SVGAGI. This CDR3 is 16 amino acids long.

The chain has TRBV4-2 and TRBJ2-7; D possibly uses TRBD1 or TRBD2 (5 bases each). Germline V CDR1 and CDR2: LGHNA, YNFKEQ. The CDR3 has 14 amino acids. V shed 5 bases and J shed 0 bases, with 11 bases lying between them. CDR3 region: CASSNRDASYEQYF. CDR3 coding DNA: TGTGCCAGCAGCAACCGGGACGCCTCCTACGAGCAGTACTTC.

This clone appeared many times. Different DNA sequences within this sample yield the same CDR3. The chain links TRBV13 to TRBJ2-7, with D perhaps matching TRBD1 or TRBD2 (9 bases each). The CDR3 runs to 21 residues. The germline V gene encodes CDR1 PRHDT and CDR2 FYEKMQ (reference sequence). V gave up 5 bases and J gave up 3 bases, with 35 bases separating them. The CDR3 loop is CASSPIPGQGTWREGGYEQYF. CDR3 nucleotide sequence: TGTGCCAGCAGCCCGATTCCGGGACAGGGAACTTGGCGGGAGGGAGGCTACGAGCAGTACTTC. The full variable domain, with the rest looked up from reference TRBV13 and TRBJ2-7, is AAGVIQSPRHLIKEKRETATLKCYPIPRHDTVYWYQQGPGQDPQFLISFYEKMQSDKGSIPDRFSAQQFSDYHSELNMSSLELGDSALYFCASSPIPGQGTWREGGYEQYFGPGTRLTVT.